Listed here are 11 T cell receptor beta chains from one sample, sequenced in a study of blood T cell repertoires in COVID-19. Profiled with immunoSEQ multiplex PCR; TCRdb holds only in-frame clones, not every one. The data show approximately 250,000 clones, 88% seen once. Sequences were obtained from PBMCs or T cells enriched from blood (not recorded which). The receptors shown here come from a woman in her thirties or forties who had been exposed to COVID-19.

This CDR3 is CASSSGQGGSPLHF. CDR3 coding DNA: TGCGCCAGCAGTTCGGGACAGGGAGGATCACCCCTCCACTTT. The chain has TRBV5-1 and TRBJ1-6, with 9 bases aligning to TRBD1. The ends lost 5 bases at V and 10 bases at J; junction bases unmatched: 7. The CDR3 is 14 residues long. Per germline, CDR1 SGHRS and CDR2 YFSETQ. Complete variable domain (other parts from reference TRBV5-1 and TRBJ1-6): KAGVTQTPRYLIKTRGQQVTLSCSPISGHRSVSWYQQTPGQGLQFLFEYFSETQRNKGNFPGRFSGRQFSNSRSEMNVSTLELGDSALYLCASSSGQGGSPLHFGNGTRLTVT.

The gene calls are TRBV11-3 and TRBJ2-1; D is unclear. This CDR3 comprises 12 residues. Trimming stripped 5 bases from V and 7 bases from J, with 9 bases between. Germline values: CDR1 SGHNT, CDR2 YENEEA. CDR3 nucleotide sequence: TGTGCCAGCAGCCCTCTATCAAATGAGCAGTTCTTC. Amino acid sequence: CASSPLSNEQFF.

The chain joins TRBV2 to TRBJ1-6; the D is unclear. V was clipped by 7 bases and J by 0 bases, with 16 bases between them. The CDR3 extends over 17 amino acids. The germline V gene has CDR1 SNHLY and CDR2 FYNNEI. CDR3 in DNA: TGTGCCAGCATTGTAGAGGCGCTCAGCTCCTATAATTCACCCCTCCACTTT. Amino acids: CASIVEALSSYNSPLHF.

The chain joins TRBV4-3 to TRBJ1-1, with D maybe TRBD1 (6 bases). Trimming left V 1 base short and J 4 bases short, with 13 bases between. The CDR3 runs to 15 residues. Germline V gene sequence: CDR1 LGHNA, CDR2 YSLEER. This chain's CDR3 is CASSQGLYRATEAFF. CDR3 coding DNA: TGCGCCAGCAGCCAAGGTCTCTACAGGGCCACTGAAGCTTTCTTT.

The chain combines TRBV14 with TRBJ1-4; TRBD1 is a possible D gene (5 bases). The CDR3 extends over 14 amino acids. Germline CDR1 SGHDN, CDR2 FVKESK. The ends were cut back, 2 bases at V and 8 bases at J, with 12 bases in the middle. CDR3 loop: CASSQLTVREKLFF. CDR3 bases: TGTGCCAGCAGCCAACTGACAGTTCGGGAAAAACTGTTTTTT.

The count of this clone is one. The V call is TRBV11-3, the J call TRBJ2-1, with a weak D call TRBD1 (5 bases). Between the trimmed V and J ends, which lost 5 bases and 3 bases, there was a span of 11 bases. Germline V gene lookup returns CDR1 SGHNT and CDR2 YENEEA. The CDR3 length is 14 residues. This CDR3 is CASSPDSYYNEQFF. CDR3 DNA: TGTGCCAGCAGCCCCGACAGCTACTACAATGAGCAGTTCTTC.

The V and J genes are TRBV5-5 and TRBJ2-7, with TRBD1 matching 10 bases. With 3 bases clipped from V and 4 bases from J, the junction kept 4 bases outside the gene matches. Germline V gene sequence: CDR1 SGHKS, CDR2 YYEKEE (reference sequence). The CDR3 loop spans 14 amino acids. CDR3 loop: CASSSPGQGYEQYV. The DNA for the CDR3 is TGTGCCAGCAGCTCACCGGGACAGGGGTACGAGCAGTACGTC.

The chain joins TRBV13 to TRBJ1-5; no clear D. Germline-derived CDR1 and CDR2 are PRHDT and FYEKMQ (reference sequence). V lost 0 bases to trimming and J lost 1 base, with 13 bases between them. This CDR3 has 17 amino acids. The CDR3 sequence is CASSLGAGVGSNQPQHF. The DNA of the CDR3 is TGTGCCAGCAGCTTAGGAGCCGGGGTTGGCAGCAATCAGCCCCAGCATTTT.

This chain uses TRBV5-1 with TRBJ1-1; the match to TRBD1 covers 7 bases. The CDR3 totals 14 residues. With 1 base clipped from V and 5 bases from J, the junction kept 5 bases outside the gene matches. Germline CDR1 and CDR2: SGHRS and YFSETQ. The CDR3 protein is CASSLTTGVTEAFF. CDR3 DNA: TGCGCCAGCAGCTTGACCACAGGGGTAACTGAAGCTTTCTTT. The whole variable domain, filled in from reference TRBV5-1 and TRBJ1-1, reads KAGVTQTPRYLIKTRGQQVTLSCSPISGHRSVSWYQQTPGQGLQFLFEYFSETQRNKGNFPGRFSGRQFSNSRSEMNVSTLELGDSALYLCASSLTTGVTEAFFGQGTRLTVV.

CDR3 sequence: CASSQRDRGFYSPLHF. Written as DNA, the CDR3 is TGTGCCAGCAGCCAAAGGGACAGGGGCTTTTATTCACCCCTCCACTTT. The V and J genes are TRBV3-1 (or the pseudogene TRBV3-2) and TRBJ1-6; 10 bases match TRBD1. J was trimmed by 8 bases and V by 2 bases; bases with no gene match: 6. Germline assignment: CDR1 LGHDT and CDR2 YNNKEL (reference sequence). The CDR3 covers 16 residues.

The V and J genes are TRBV11-2 and TRBJ1-2; a weak D match, TRBD1 (6 bases). This CDR3 region has 12 residues. Germline V gene sequence: CDR1 SGHAT, CDR2 FQNNGV. Trimming shortened V by 5 bases and J by 6 bases, and 10 bases separated the two germline ends. CDR3 in amino acids: CASSQNRDGYTF. For the CDR3, the DNA is TGTGCCAGCAGCCAAAACAGGGATGGCTACACCTTC.